The 26 T cell receptor beta chains listed next were all sequenced from one sample in a study of T cell repertoires in cytomegalovirus infection. These TCRs are of unknown antigen specificity. Each CDR3 protein is one row after TCRdb ran MiXCR on the reads. In the table there are 200,000 to 250,000 distinct CDR3 sequences, less than 50% of which are singletons. The material was CD8+ T cells from cultured PBMCs, obtained from culture after CMV antigen stimulation. The receptors come from a human donor in good health (CMV status not recorded). Some clones in this sample may be carry-over from other donors' samples.

This clonotype was seen many times. The chain combines TRBV19 with TRBJ1-4; a possible D gene is TRBD1 (5 bases). The germline V and J ends were trimmed by 5 bases and 7 bases, with 20 bases remaining between them. The germline V gene encodes CDR1 LNHDA and CDR2 SQIVND (reference sequence). This CDR3 is 16 amino acids long. CDR3 sequence (DNA): TGTGCCAGTAGTCTCGGGACCGCCCTTTCTTCTGAAAAACTGTTTTTT. It codes for CASSLGTALSSEKLFF.

The chain uses TRBV27 and TRBJ2-7; D may be TRBD1 (5 bases). V was pared by 5 bases and J by 1 base, with 9 bases between. Germline values: CDR1 MNHEY, CDR2 SMNVEV (reference sequence). CDR3 length: 13 amino acids. The CDR3: CASSTGESYEQYF. CDR3 DNA: TGTGCCAGCAGTACAGGAGAGTCCTACGAGCAGTACTTC.

This clonotype was observed a few times. The chain has TRBV12-5 and TRBJ2-3; D is undetermined. This CDR3 has 13 residues. Germline V CDR1 and CDR2: LGHNT, FRNRAP. The V gene lost 0 bases and the J gene lost 5 bases, with 6 bases spanning the gap. The CDR3 is CASGLVYGDTQYF. CDR3 DNA: TGTGCTAGTGGTTTGGTGTACGGAGATACGCAGTATTTT.

The chain combines TRBV2 with TRBJ2-3; D perhaps matches TRBD1 (5 bases). The germline CDR1 and CDR2 sequences are SNHLY and FYNNEI. Deletions cut 3 bases from V and 0 bases from J, with 10 bases between. The CDR3 extends over 15 amino acids. The CDR3 nucleotides are TGTGCCAGCAGTGAGACAGCATCTAGCACAGATACGCAGTATTTT. Translated: CASSETASSTDTQYF.

The J gene is TRBJ2-3, the V gene TRBV20-1; D perhaps matches TRBD2 (5 bases). CDR3 size: 14 residues. CDR1 is DFQATT and CDR2 is SNEGSKA in the germline V gene (reference sequence). Trimming cost V 1 base and J 4 bases, with 12 bases left between them. CDR3 amino acids: CSARGLRGADTQYF. The CDR3 nucleotides read TGCAGTGCTAGAGGGCTCCGGGGAGCAGATACGCAGTATTTT.

This clonotype was counted many times. The gene calls are TRBV7-2 and TRBJ2-1, with 9 bases aligning to TRBD2. The CDR3 contains 14 residues. Trimming cost V 1 base and J 10 bases; bases outside gene matches: 5. Germline V gives CDR1 SGHTA, CDR2 FQGNSA. The CDR3 nucleotides read TGTGCCAGCAGCTTAGGCGGTAGCGGGAGCGAGCAGTTCTTC. This gives the protein CASSLGGSGSEQFF.

This chain links TRBV10-3 with TRBJ2-1, with a weak D call TRBD1 (5 bases). V was clipped by 6 bases and J by 5 bases, with 8 bases between them. The CDR3 covers 12 residues. CDR1 is ENHRY, CDR2 SYGVKD, per germline. CDR3 protein: CAISQGNNEQFF. As DNA, the CDR3 is TGTGCCATCAGCCAGGGAAACAATGAGCAGTTCTTC.

The sample holds a few counts of this clonotype. The chain joins TRBV20-1 to TRBJ2-4; tentatively, D is TRBD2 (5 bases). CDR1 is DFQATT, CDR2 SNEGSKA, per germline (reference sequence). V shed 0 bases and J shed 7 bases, with 13 bases lying between them. The CDR3 is 14 residues long. The CDR3 coding sequence is TGCAGTGCTAGAGATCCGACTATACGGAACATTCAGTACTTC. Its protein product is CSARDPTIRNIQYF.

V is TRBV6-5 and J is TRBJ2-7; TRBD2 matches 15 bases. With 6 bases clipped from V and 5 bases from J, the junction kept 5 bases outside the gene matches. The germline gives CDR1 MNHEY, CDR2 SVGAGI. The CDR3 sequence is 15 residues long. The CDR3 spells CASRRTSGRANEQYF. DNA of the CDR3: TGTGCCAGCAGGAGGACTAGCGGGAGGGCCAACGAGCAGTACTTC.

The CDR3 is CASSPRDRPGGEQYF. The CDR3 coding sequence is TGTGCCAGCAGTCCCCGGGACCGCCCGGGGGGGGAGCAGTACTTC. The chain employs TRBV27 and TRBJ2-7, with 8 bases aligning to TRBD2. V was pared by 5 bases and J by 7 bases, with 13 bases of the junction left unmatched. Germline values: CDR1 MNHEY, CDR2 SMNVEV (reference sequence). The CDR3 is 15 amino acids.

The genes are TRBV28 and TRBJ2-6; 9 bases fit TRBD2. There are 21 residues in the CDR3. CDR1 and CDR2 from the germline V gene are MDHEN and SYDVKM. Losses at the gene ends were 1 base for V and 0 bases for J; bases not matched to a gene: 13. The CDR3 bases are TGTGCCAGCAGTTTATCTATTATCGGGCTAGCGGGATACTCTGGGGCCAACGTCCTGACTTTC. Translating gives CASSLSIIGLAGYSGANVLTF.

This chain joins TRBV11-2 and TRBJ1-5; possibly TRBD1 for D (6 bases). The V end lost 2 bases, the J end lost 5 bases, and 13 bases lay between the germline ends. CDR3 length: 15 residues. Looked up from germline, CDR1 is SGHAT and CDR2 is FQNNGV. The CDR3 DNA is TGTGCCAGCAGCTTAAACCCAGGGGTGGATCAGCCCCAGCATTTT. As protein: CASSLNPGVDQPQHF.

The chain couples TRBV12-3 or TRBV12-4 to TRBJ2-3, with D perhaps matching TRBD1 (6 bases). V lost 5 bases, J lost 1 base, and 16 bases lay in between. The CDR3 consists of 16 residues. CDR3 sequence (DNA): TGTGCCAGCAGTCGTCTTACAGGGATGGGCACAGATACGCAGTATTTT. Amino acid sequence: CASSRLTGMGTDTQYF.

The rearrangement joins TRBV6-4 to TRBJ2-1, with a tentative D call TRBD2 (5 bases). Germline-derived CDR1 and CDR2 are MRHNA and SNTAGT. With 5 bases removed from V and 0 bases from J, the gap between germline ends came to 11 bases. The CDR3 totals 15 residues. CDR3 amino acids: CASSISGDSYNEQFF. DNA for the CDR3: TGTGCCAGCAGTATCTCCGGGGACTCCTACAATGAGCAGTTCTTC.

The CDR3 nucleotides are TGCAGTGCTCCGACTAGCGGGAGGGGTGAGCAGTTCTTC. Amino acid sequence: CSAPTSGRGEQFF. The chain carries TRBV20-1 and TRBJ2-1; 14 bases align to TRBD2. Germline trimming cut 5 bases from V and 9 bases from J; bases unmatched to any gene: 3. The CDR3 is 13 amino acids. Germline assignment: CDR1 DFQATT and CDR2 SNEGSKA (reference sequence).

In its sample, this clonotype was seen a few times. The genes are TRBV3-1 and TRBJ2-1, with D unclear. CDR3 length: 16 residues. Between the trimmed V and J ends, which lost 5 bases and 3 bases, there was a span of 17 bases. Germline V gene sequence: CDR1 LGHDT, CDR2 YNNKEL (reference sequence). The CDR3 is CASSSEVYGLYNEQFF. CDR3 nucleotide sequence: TGTGCCAGCAGCTCAGAAGTCTACGGGCTCTACAATGAGCAGTTCTTC.

About this clonotype: A much larger clone differs by one base, so this may be a read error. The chain recombines TRBV7-3 with TRBJ2-3, with 9 bases identical to TRBD2. Germline loops: CDR1 SGHTA, CDR2 FQGTGA. The CDR3 spans 15 residues. The CDR3 bases are TGTGCCAGCAGCTTAGTAGCGGGGGAAACAGATACGCCGTATTTT. Translated: CASSLVAGETDTPYF.

The table lists this clonotype with a few counts. The V and J genes are TRBV7-2 and TRBJ2-3, with 11 bases identical to TRBD1. The CDR3 is 16 amino acids. V lost 5 bases, J lost 2 bases, and 6 bases stayed unmatched. Germline-derived CDR1 and CDR2 are SGHTA and FQGNSA. The DNA for the CDR3 is TGTGCCAGCAGCCCCCGGGACAGGGGGGTCACAGATACGCAGTATTTT. Translated: CASSPRDRGVTDTQYF.

The chain is built from TRBV2 and TRBJ2-2; possible D gene TRBD1, 5 bases. Germline CDR1 and CDR2: SNHLY and FYNNEI. The CDR3 covers 13 residues. Between the trimmed V and J ends, which lost 7 bases and 0 bases, there was a span of 6 bases. The CDR3 protein is CASNRPNTGELFF. The CDR3 nucleotides read TGTGCCAGCAACAGGCCGAACACCGGGGAGCTGTTTTTT.

J is TRBJ2-1 and V is TRBV7-9; 8 positions agree with TRBD2. The CDR3 sequence is 15 residues long. Looked up from germline, CDR1 is SEHNR and CDR2 is FQNEAQ (reference sequence). Trimming removed 5 bases from V and 7 bases from J; junction bases left unmatched: 10. In nucleotides, the CDR3 is TGTGCCAGCAGCGCAAGCGGGAGTGTCAGGAATGAGCAGTTCTTC. Amino acids: CASSASGSVRNEQFF.

V is TRBV20-1 and J is TRBJ2-1; a possible D gene is TRBD1 (6 bases). V was trimmed by 0 bases and J by 0 bases, leaving 12 bases between them. Germline V gene sequence: CDR1 DFQATT, CDR2 SNEGSKA (reference sequence). The CDR3 spans 16 residues. The CDR3 loop reads CSARDQGTSSYNEQFF. For the CDR3, the DNA is TGCAGTGCTAGAGATCAGGGGACCAGCTCCTACAATGAGCAGTTCTTC.

This chain connects TRBV18 to TRBJ2-7, with TRBD1 identical over 7 bases. Losses at the gene ends were 2 bases for V and 5 bases for J; bases not matched to a gene: 9. The CDR3 spans 15 residues. Germline V gives CDR1 KGHSH, CDR2 LQKENI. The CDR3 bases are TGTGCCAGCTCACCATACCGGGAAGGGGGCCACGAGCAGTACTTC. Protein sequence: CASSPYREGGHEQYF.

The chain combines TRBV6-1 with TRBJ2-1, with 14 bases that match TRBD2. With V trimmed by 6 bases and J by 2 bases, 9 bases remained unmatched. Germline CDR1 MNHNS, CDR2 SASEGT. This CDR3 is built from 18 residues. Here the CDR3 DNA reads TGTGCCAGCAGCAGGGGACTAGCGGGAGCTTTCACCTACAATGAGCAGTTCTTC. This translates into CASSRGLAGAFTYNEQFF.

V usage is TRBV7-8 and J usage is TRBJ1-5; TRBD1 might be the D (6 bases). The V end lost 4 bases, the J end lost 4 bases, and 26 bases lay between the germline ends. This CDR3 has 19 amino acids. Germline V CDR1 and CDR2: SGHVS, FQNEAQ. The CDR3 DNA is TGTGCCAGCAGCTCCCAACTAATCGGGTCCCGACAGGAAAATCAGCCCCAGCATTTT. It specifies CASSSQLIGSRQENQPQHF.

This clonotype was detected only a few times. The rearrangement links TRBV24-1 to TRBJ2-1; 9 bases are shared with TRBD1. The CDR3 has 15 amino acids. Trimming took 3 bases from V and 9 from J; bases not matched to a gene: 8. Per the germline V gene, CDR1 is KGHDR and CDR2 is SFDVKD. The CDR3: CATSDLWDRVGEQFF. The CDR3, as DNA: TGTGCCACCAGTGATCTGTGGGACAGGGTGGGTGAGCAGTTCTTC.

V usage is TRBV7-6 and J usage is TRBJ1-3; tentative D call: TRBD1 (6 bases). Germline V gives CDR1 SGHVS, CDR2 FNYEAQ. The CDR3 is 13 residues long. Trimming removed 7 bases from V and 4 bases from J, with 11 bases in between. CDR3 nucleotide sequence: TGTGCCAGCAATCCAGGGGAAGGAAACACCATATATTTT. This sequence encodes CASNPGEGNTIYF.